This T cell receptor (beta chain) was obtained from a study of blood T cell repertoires in COVID-19. In its sample, this clone was seen a few times. Here immunoSEQ multiplex PCR was the method, and the copy in TCRdb shows in-frame clones only, minus some. This table has roughly 59,000 clones, around 79% appearing once. The CDR3 runs 15 residues. CDR1 SGHNT and CDR2 YYREEE come from the germline V gene (reference sequence). Trimming removed 5 bases from V and 8 bases from J; junction bases left unmatched: 11. This receptor was identified in a human donor in a cohort sampled during active COVID-19. The chain combines TRBV5-4 with TRBJ1-4; 8 bases match TRBD1. The sample consisted of peripheral blood. The CDR3 DNA follows: TGTGCCAGCAGACCAACCGGGACAGGCAGCGAAAAACTGTTTTTT. As protein: CASRPTGTGSEKLFF.